Following are 21 T cell receptor beta chains from one sample sequenced in a study of blood T cells in healthy people across ages. The second PCR ran about 7 to 12 cycles with a sample-barcoded 5' primer and J-beta primers. TCRdb re-called the 5' RACE reads with MiXCR, one entry per CDR3 protein. Seen here are 1.5 million to 2 million distinct CDR3 sequences, 30% to 40% observed once, and the top ten hold 23%. The sample comprised blood. The source of these receptors is a human donor in good health.

As DNA, the CDR3 is TGTGCCAGCAGTTTACAGGCGACGATCCCTTACGAGCAGTACTTC. Translating it yields CASSLQATIPYEQYF. V gene TRBV27 combines with J gene TRBJ2-7; D gene ambiguous. Trimming took off 2 bases at V and 4 bases at J, with 15 bases between the two ends. CDR3 size: 15 residues. Germline lookup yields CDR1 MNHEY and CDR2 SMNVEV (reference sequence).

The chain employs TRBV3-1 and TRBJ2-1; no reliable D call. Trimming left V 5 bases short and J 7 bases short, with 21 bases between. The CDR3 spans 16 residues. Germline CDR1 is LGHDT and CDR2 is YNNKEL (reference sequence). CDR3 DNA sequence: TGTGCCAGCAGCGCTGAAGGGTTGTGGGGTAAGAATGAGCAGTTCTTC. It yields the protein CASSAEGLWGKNEQFF.

V is TRBV7-9 and J is TRBJ1-2, with D perhaps TRBD1 (5 bases). Germline V gene lookup returns CDR1 SEHNR and CDR2 FQNEAQ (reference sequence). Trimming removed 3 bases at V and 5 bases at J, with 22 bases between. The CDR3 sequence is 17 residues long. CDR3 in amino acids: CASSFPPPFRVQYGYTF. The CDR3 coding sequence is TGTGCCAGCAGCTTCCCACCCCCGTTCAGGGTACAGTATGGCTACACCTTC.

This clonotype was seen a handful of times. The chain employs TRBV28 and TRBJ1-2; the match to TRBD1 covers 7 bases. The ends lost 8 bases at V and 4 bases at J; junction bases unmatched: 10. There are 14 residues in the CDR3. The germline V gene encodes CDR1 MDHEN and CDR2 SYDVKM. The CDR3: CASGSRRDSYGYTF. The DNA of the CDR3 is TGTGCCAGCGGATCCCGCCGGGACAGCTATGGCTACACCTTC.

V gene TRBV12-3 or TRBV12-4 combines with J gene TRBJ2-5; the match to TRBD1 covers 10 bases. The length of the CDR3 is 16 residues. Germline trimming cut 4 bases from V and 7 bases from J; bases unmatched to any gene: 12. Here the CDR3 reads CASSSESGTGDVTQYF. The CDR3 bases are TGTGCCAGCAGTTCAGAGAGTGGGACAGGGGATGTGACCCAGTACTTC.

The chain recombines TRBV7-2 with TRBJ1-2; a weak D match, TRBD1 (5 bases). This CDR3 comprises 13 residues. Germline V gene data show CDR1 as SGHTA and CDR2 as FQGNSA. V was pared by 3 bases and J by 7 bases, with 12 bases between. This CDR3 is CASSFWGGSGYTF. The CDR3 DNA reads as TGTGCCAGCAGCTTTTGGGGGGGAAGTGGCTACACCTTC.

In its sample, this clonotype was seen a few times. J is TRBJ2-1 and V is TRBV20-1, with 11 bases matching TRBD1. The V and J ends lost 5 bases and 6 bases, in that order; junction bases with no gene match: 9. The CDR3 spans 15 residues. Germline CDR1 DFQATT, CDR2 SNEGSKA (reference sequence). CDR3 DNA: TGCAGTGCTTCCACCGGGACAGGGGGATTCAATGAGCAGTTCTTC. Translation: CSASTGTGGFNEQFF.

This clonotype showed up just once. The gene calls are TRBV11-3 and TRBJ2-5; no definite D call. The V gene's germline CDR1 is SGHNT and CDR2 YENEEA. The V and J ends lost 5 bases and 5 bases respectively, with 18 bases between them. There are 15 residues in the CDR3. The CDR3 coding sequence is TGTGCCAGCAGCCCTCATTTGAGCTCGGTTGAGACCCAGTACTTC. It encodes CASSPHLSSVETQYF.

The chain is built from TRBV7-2 and TRBJ2-7; D remains unclear. The DNA end lines up better with TRBJ2-5; the J call may be wrong. Germline V gene data show CDR1 as SGHTA and CDR2 as FQGNSA. The CDR3 runs 13 residues. CDR3 loop: CASSLGPEGTQYF. DNA of the CDR3: TGTGCCAGCAGCTTAGGTCCCGAAGGGACCCAGTACTTC.

This clonotype was seen ten or more times. The chain employs TRBV10-3 and TRBJ2-7, with D tentatively TRBD1 or TRBD2 (5 bases each). Looked up from germline, CDR1 is ENHRY and CDR2 is SYGVKD. CDR3 length: 15 residues. V was cut by 2 bases and J by 3 bases, with 14 bases left in between. Here the CDR3 DNA reads TGTGCCATCAGTGAGACCCGATGGGGGAACTACGAGCAGTACTTC. As protein: CAISETRWGNYEQYF.

The chain uses TRBV4-3 and TRBJ2-1; TRBD1 agrees at 11 bases. Germline V gives CDR1 LGHNA, CDR2 YSLEER. Trimming removed 1 base from V and 4 bases from J; junction bases left unmatched: 3. CDR3 size: 16 residues. CDR3 bases: TGCGCCAGCAGCCAAGGGGACAGGGGGGGGTACAATGAGCAGTTCTTC. Protein sequence: CASSQGDRGGYNEQFF.

The genes are TRBV12-3 or TRBV12-4 and TRBJ1-1; D is undetermined. The CDR3 loop spans 12 amino acids. V was pared by 6 bases and J by 3 bases, with 8 bases between. CDR3 coding DNA: TGTGCCAGCAGCCGAGCGTACACTGAAGCTTTCTTT. Its protein product is CASSRAYTEAFF.

This clonotype appeared a few times. This chain links TRBV9 with TRBJ2-5; a possible D gene is TRBD2 (5 bases). CDR1 and CDR2 (germline): SGDLS, YYNGEE. This CDR3 comprises 14 residues. The V end lost 0 bases, the J end lost 0 bases, and 6 bases lay between the germline ends. CDR3: CASSVDSDQETQYF. CDR3 sequence (DNA): TGTGCCAGCAGCGTAGATAGCGACCAAGAGACCCAGTACTTC.

This clonotype was recorded once. V usage is TRBV2 and J usage is TRBJ1-5; 7 bases align to TRBD1. V dropped 7 bases and J dropped 7; count of bases not matched to a gene: 7. This CDR3 contains 13 residues. In germline, CDR1 is SNHLY, CDR2 FYNNEI. CDR3 residues: CASMDRMGQPQHF. Written as DNA, the CDR3 is TGTGCCAGCATGGACAGGATGGGGCAGCCCCAGCATTTT.

The chain is built from TRBV2 and TRBJ2-1, with D perhaps assigned TRBD1 or TRBD2 (5 bases each). Trimming removed 7 bases from V and 2 bases from J, with 12 bases in between. CDR3 size: 14 residues. Germline CDR1 reads SNHLY; CDR2 reads FYNNEI. The CDR3 sequence: CASMRDGAYNEQFF. Written as DNA, the CDR3 is TGTGCCAGCATGAGGGACGGAGCCTACAATGAGCAGTTCTTC. The variable domain in full, with the rest retrieved from reference TRBV2 and TRBJ2-1, is EPEVTQTPSHQVTQMGQEVILRCVPISNHLYFYWYRQILGQKVEFLVSFYNNEISEKSEIFDDQFSVERPDGSNFTLKIRSTKLEDSAMYFCASMRDGAYNEQFFGPGTRLTVL.

This clonotype was seen only a few times. The chain has TRBV20-1 and TRBJ2-5; D perhaps matches TRBD2 (7 bases). Per germline, CDR1 DFQATT and CDR2 SNEGSKA (reference sequence). The CDR3 is made up of 14 amino acids. V was cut by 4 bases and J by 7 bases, with 19 bases left in between. This CDR3 is CSAIAGGAEATQYF. The CDR3 nucleotides read TGCAGTGCTATCGCTGGGGGGGCCGAGGCGACCCAGTACTTC.

The chain has TRBV29-1 and TRBJ2-2; D gene uncertain. Germline CDR1 is SQVTM and CDR2 is ANQGSEA. This CDR3 contains 12 residues. Trimming cost V 8 bases and J 5 bases, with 12 bases left between them. CDR3 nucleotides: TGCAGCTACGTCCTCGGGACCGGGGAGCTGTTTTTT. It translates to CSYVLGTGELFF.

The gene calls are TRBV29-1 and TRBJ2-7, with D uncertain. V was cut by 4 bases and J by 1 base, with 14 bases left in between. CDR3 size: 14 residues. CDR1 is SQVTM, CDR2 ANQGSEA, per germline. Written as DNA, the CDR3 is TGCAGCGTTGGTCCGAGGCACAGTTCCTACGAGCAGTACTTC. It is translated as CSVGPRHSSYEQYF.

This sequence joins TRBV7-2 and TRBJ2-7; a weak D match, TRBD2 (6 bases). Germline CDR1 and CDR2: SGHTA and FQGNSA. The CDR3 covers 15 residues. Deletions cut 2 bases from V and 5 bases from J, with 16 bases between. The CDR3 DNA follows: TGTGCCAGCAGCTTAAGGATTGGAGGGATTGACGAGCAGTACTTC. Translated: CASSLRIGGIDEQYF.

This clonotype came up a few times. This sequence joins TRBV18 and TRBJ2-5; D gene uncertain. The CDR3 spans 12 residues. Germline V gives CDR1 KGHSH, CDR2 LQKENI. Trimming stripped 3 bases from V and 2 bases from J, with 4 bases between. DNA for the CDR3: TGTGCCAGCTCACCGATGCAAGAGACCCAGTACTTC. Encoded protein: CASSPMQETQYF. The entire variable domain, with the rest obtained from reference TRBV18 and TRBJ2-5, is as follows: NAGVMQNPRHLVRRRGQEARLRCSPMKGHSHVYWYRQLPEEGLKFMVYLQKENIIDESGMPKERFSAEFPKEGPSILRIQQVVRGDSAAYFCASSPMQETQYFGPGTRLLVL.

Here the CDR3 DNA reads TGCAGTGCTAGATCAACGGGACTAGGGGCGTACAATGAGCAGTTCTTC. Its protein product is CSARSTGLGAYNEQFF. The chain carries TRBV20-1 and TRBJ2-1; 8 bases fit TRBD2. CDR1 DFQATT and CDR2 SNEGSKA come from the germline V gene (reference sequence). The CDR3 has 16 residues. Trimming took 2 bases from V and 4 from J; bases not matched to a gene: 10.